Listed here are 20 T cell receptor beta chains from one sample, sequenced in a study of early T cells in non-severe SARS-CoV-2 infection. TCRdb reprocessed the 5' RACE reads with MiXCR, giving one entry per CDR3 protein. The sample carries under 85,000 distinct CDR3 sequences, approximately 12% recorded once. Sequenced sample: whole blood. Receptors originate from an adult who was a healthcare worker with PCR-confirmed SARS-CoV-2 infection or an uninfected control (not recorded which).

This clonotype was observed at least ten times. The CDR3 sequence: CASSVFEGNNSPLHF. DNA of the CDR3: TGTGCCAGCAGTGTGTTTGAGGGAAATAATTCACCCCTCCACTTT. The chain employs TRBV2 and TRBJ1-6, with unresolved D. Per the germline V gene, CDR1 is SNHLY and CDR2 is FYNNEI. The V and J ends lost 4 bases and 5 bases respectively, with 12 bases between them. This CDR3 is built from 15 residues.

This clonotype appeared many times. The chain employs TRBV20-1 and TRBJ2-1, with 9 bases fitting TRBD2. The CDR3 sequence is 16 residues long. Looked up from germline, CDR1 is DFQATT and CDR2 is SNEGSKA (reference sequence). Trimming took 1 base from V and 3 from J; bases not matched to a gene: 7. The CDR3 DNA reads as TGCAGTGCTAGAGCTGCGACTAGCGGATACTACAATGAGCAGTTCTTC. As protein: CSARAATSGYYNEQFF.

In this sample, this clonotype turned up many times. The rearrangement joins TRBV5-4 to TRBJ2-2; TRBD2 might be the D (5 bases). Germline CDR1 reads SGHNT; CDR2 reads YYREEE (reference sequence). The CDR3 is 14 residues long. V gave up 4 bases and J gave up 8 bases, with 15 bases separating them. CDR3 sequence: CASSRADGMGELFF. CDR3 DNA: TGTGCCAGCAGCCGGGCGGACGGGATGGGGGAGCTGTTTTTT.

About this clonotype itself: A clone one base away is much larger, so this may be a read error. The chain employs TRBV28 and TRBJ1-2; no reliable D call. The length of the CDR3 is 12 residues. The V gene lost 6 bases and the J gene lost 1 base, with 6 bases spanning the gap. The germline V gene has CDR1 MDHEN and CDR2 SYDVKM. CDR3 sequence reads: CASSFNNYGYTF. The CDR3 nucleotides are TGTGCCAGCAGCTTTAATAACTATGGCTACACCTTC.

The sample holds a few counts of this clonotype. The chain has TRBV5-1 and TRBJ2-5, with D perhaps TRBD1 (5 bases). CDR1 is SGHRS, CDR2 YFSETQ, per germline. V gave up 1 base and J gave up 3 bases, with 10 bases separating them. This CDR3 has 14 residues. CDR3 loop: CASSLRGPEETQYF. CDR3 DNA: TGCGCCAGCAGCTTGAGGGGCCCTGAAGAGACCCAGTACTTC.

The CDR3 bases are TGTGCCAGCAGCGTAGGGCGGAGCCAGCCCCAGCATTTT. It translates to CASSVGRSQPQHF. This chain joins TRBV7-8 and TRBJ1-5, with D unclear. The CDR3 has 13 residues. Germline V gene data show CDR1 as SGHVS and CDR2 as FQNEAQ. V was pared by 5 bases and J by 7 bases, with 12 bases between.

This clonotype was detected only a few times. The CDR3 sequence: CSAPKGDLKNSPLHF. In DNA, the CDR3 is TGCAGTGCTCCTAAGGGGGACTTGAAGAATTCACCCCTCCACTTT. This rearrangement joins TRBV20-1 to TRBJ1-6; possibly TRBD1 for D (6 bases). Trimming left V 5 bases short and J 7 bases short, with 18 bases between. This CDR3 spans 15 amino acids. Germline CDR1 DFQATT, CDR2 SNEGSKA (reference sequence).

This clonotype was counted at least ten times. The rearrangement links TRBV12-3 or TRBV12-4 to TRBJ2-5, with D perhaps TRBD2 (6 bases). The V gene lost 8 bases and the J gene lost 2 bases, with 12 bases spanning the gap. The CDR3 runs to 13 residues. The CDR3 spells CASGAGRQETQYF. DNA for the CDR3: TGTGCCAGCGGCGCGGGGAGACAAGAGACCCAGTACTTC.

This clonotype was counted between two and nine times. The chain couples TRBV4-1 to TRBJ1-1; D not certain. Germline V lookup: CDR1 MGHRA, CDR2 YSYEKL. This CDR3 has 14 amino acids. V lost 4 bases to trimming and J lost 7 bases, with 16 bases between them. The CDR3 region is CASSRGKTGDEAFF. CDR3 nucleotide sequence: TGCGCCAGCAGCCGTGGGAAAACCGGAGATGAAGCTTTCTTT.

This clonotype has ten or more counts. The rearrangement links TRBV4-2 to TRBJ2-1, with 12 bases aligning to TRBD2. Unmatched junction bases numbered 10, after V lost 1 base and J lost 6 bases. This CDR3 has 18 residues. The germline gives CDR1 LGHNA, CDR2 YNFKEQ. Here the CDR3 reads CASSQGSSGRAAVNEQFF. CDR3 nucleotide sequence: TGTGCCAGCAGCCAAGGGTCTAGCGGGAGGGCCGCGGTCAATGAGCAGTTCTTC.

The V call is TRBV7-3, the J call TRBJ2-7; TRBD2 might be the D (5 bases). CDR3 length: 13 amino acids. Germline CDR1 reads SGHTA; CDR2 reads FQGTGA. Trimming took 5 bases from V and 7 from J, leaving 15 bases between them. Written as DNA, the CDR3 is TGTGCCAGCAGCCAGGCTCGGGATGGAGAGCAGTACTTC. Translation gives CASSQARDGEQYF. Drawing the rest from reference TRBV7-3 and TRBJ2-7, the complete variable domain is GAGVSQTPSNKVTEKGKYVELRCDPISGHTALYWYRQSLGQGPEFLIYFQGTGAADDSGLPNDRFFAVRPEGSVSTLKIQRTERGDSAVYLCASSQARDGEQYFGPGTRLTVT.

The chain joins TRBV18 to TRBJ1-1; D is possibly TRBD1 (5 bases). The V gene lost 6 bases and the J gene lost 4 bases, with 18 bases spanning the gap. CDR1 is KGHSH, CDR2 LQKENI, per germline. CDR3 length: 15 amino acids. The CDR3: CASSQTTGLGTEAFF. The CDR3 region has the DNA TGTGCCAGCTCCCAAACTACAGGCCTGGGCACTGAAGCTTTCTTT.

This clonotype was found many times. The chain has TRBV29-1 and TRBJ2-5, with D perhaps assigned TRBD1 or TRBD2 (5 bases each). The ends were cut back, 1 base at V and 5 bases at J, with 23 bases in the middle. The germline V gene has CDR1 SQVTM and CDR2 ANQGSEA. This CDR3 has 17 residues. The CDR3 spells CSVEGDPFTVGWETQYF. CDR3 DNA: TGCAGCGTTGAAGGGGACCCTTTCACGGTCGGCTGGGAGACCCAGTACTTC.

This clonotype showed up many times. The chain has TRBV15 and TRBJ2-7, with D unclear. The germline gives CDR1 LNHNV, CDR2 YYDKDF (reference sequence). V lost 0 bases and J lost 4, with 4 bases in between. The CDR3 loop spans 12 amino acids. This CDR3 is CATSREAYEQYF. Written as DNA, the CDR3 is TGTGCCACCAGCAGAGAGGCTTACGAGCAGTACTTC.

The chain carries TRBV18 and TRBJ2-5, with D unresolved. The CDR3 extends over 13 amino acids. V was pared by 0 bases and J by 5 bases, with 7 bases between. Germline assignment: CDR1 KGHSH and CDR2 LQKENI. The CDR3 DNA is TGTGCCAGCTCACCACCGATGGCGGAGACCCAGTACTTC. This translates into CASSPPMAETQYF.

This clonotype occurred a few times. The CDR3 coding sequence is TGCGCCAGCAGCTTAGGAGACTTCAATGAGCAGTTCTTC. Translation gives CASSLGDFNEQFF. The rearrangement joins TRBV5-1 to TRBJ2-1; D is unclear. V was pared by 2 bases and J by 6 bases, with 9 bases between. CDR3 size: 13 residues. CDR1 and CDR2 (germline): SGHRS, YFSETQ.

This clonotype was seen many times. This rearrangement joins TRBV5-4 to TRBJ2-2; D gene unclear. This CDR3 is built from 14 residues. V dropped 0 bases and J dropped 6 bases, with 9 bases sitting between them. Germline CDR1 and CDR2: SGHNT and YYREEE (reference sequence). The DNA of the CDR3 is TGTGCCAGCAGCTTGGCCAGAGTTGCCGGGGAGCTGTTTTTT. Translated: CASSLARVAGELFF. Using reference TRBV5-4 and TRBJ2-2 for the parts outside the CDR3, the full variable domain is ETGVTQSPTHLIKTRGQQVTLRCSSQSGHNTVSWYQQALGQGPQFIFQYYREEENGRGNFPPRFSGLQFPNYSSELNVNALELDDSALYLCASSLARVAGELFFGEGSRLTVL.

CDR3 DNA sequence: TGTGCCTGGAGTGTAACAAGTGACGGGACCAACGTCCTGACTTTC. It encodes CAWSVTSDGTNVLTF. The V and J genes are TRBV30 and TRBJ2-6; D is possibly TRBD2 (5 bases). This CDR3 comprises 15 residues. Germline CDR1 reads GTSNPN; CDR2 reads SVGIG (reference sequence). Trimming removed 0 bases from V and 8 bases from J, with 14 bases in between.

The rearrangement links TRBV12-3 or TRBV12-4 to TRBJ2-1; 7 positions match TRBD2. V was pared by 1 base and J by 9 bases, with 3 bases of the junction left unmatched. The CDR3 totals 13 residues. CDR3 protein: CASSLGGEGEQFF. CDR3 coding DNA: TGTGCCAGCAGTTTAGGGGGGGAGGGTGAGCAGTTCTTC.

This clonotype has ten or more counts. The chain has TRBV25-1 and TRBJ2-7; D unclear. The CDR3 consists of 14 residues. V was clipped by 0 bases and J by 3 bases, with 9 bases between them. The V gene's germline CDR1 is MGHDK and CDR2 SYGVNS. This chain's CDR3 is CASSEYNSVYEQYF. CDR3 nucleotides: TGTGCCAGCAGTGAATATAACAGCGTCTACGAGCAGTACTTC.